Presented here are 20 T cell receptor beta chains from one specimen sequenced in a study of T-cell memory formation after mild COVID-19 (dated by TCRdb to the early 2020s). Preparation of the library involved 5' RACE. Reads for this sample came from an Illumina NovaSeq 6000. TCRdb itself trimmed the public reads at Q25 with fastp, ran MiXCR and retained productive beta chains. One record per CDR3 amino acid sequence lists the most common genes and DNA. The table for this sample lists a few hundred thousand distinct CDR3 sequences; 8.2% of them were counted only once. About 20% of the sample comes from the top ten. Sequencing used PBMCs or a T cell subset sorted from them (not recorded which). The receptors shown here come from a man aged 18 to 35 who had mild COVID-19 (a few samples of this study predate the infection). The sample titles of this study are shuffled in the database, so cell type and time point are left out; the donor was told from shared clones.

The chain uses TRBV7-9 and TRBJ2-2, with 7 positions matching TRBD2. V was clipped by 5 bases and J by 3 bases; unmatched bases: 9. This CDR3 is 16 amino acids long. Germline V gives CDR1 SEHNR, CDR2 FQNEAQ (reference sequence). As DNA, the CDR3 is TGTGCCAGCAGCCCATGGGGGGGTCCGGACACCGGGGAGCTGTTTTTT. Its protein product is CASSPWGGPDTGELFF.

This clonotype was seen only a few times. V usage is TRBV7-2 and J usage is TRBJ1-6, with 7 bases matching TRBD1. This CDR3 comprises 16 residues. With 5 bases clipped from V and 8 bases from J, the junction kept 12 bases outside the gene matches. The V gene's germline CDR1 is SGHTA and CDR2 FQGNSA. CDR3 region: CASSLLLRQGDSPLHF. DNA for the CDR3: TGTGCCAGCAGCCTACTCTTGAGACAGGGAGATTCACCCCTCCACTTT.

This clonotype occurred many times. The chain combines TRBV10-1 with TRBJ2-7; 7 bases align to TRBD2. CDR3 size: 14 residues. With V trimmed by 5 bases and J by 3 bases, 7 bases remained unmatched. From germline, CDR1 is WNHNN and CDR2 SYGVQD (reference sequence). CDR3 amino acids: CASSKGAGFYEQYF. The CDR3 region has the DNA TGCGCCAGCAGTAAGGGAGCGGGATTCTACGAGCAGTACTTC.

The chain has TRBV19 and TRBJ2-2; D is possibly TRBD1 (6 bases). The CDR3 loop spans 14 amino acids. Germline CDR1 reads LNHDA; CDR2 reads SQIVND (reference sequence). Trimming took off 5 bases at V and 7 bases at J, with 14 bases between the two ends. The CDR3 DNA reads as TGTGCCAGTAGTCTCACAGGGACGGACGGGGAGCTGTTTTTT. Translated: CASSLTGTDGELFF.

This chain uses TRBV5-4 with TRBJ2-1; D gene uncertain. Germline CDR1 SGHNT, CDR2 YYREEE (reference sequence). There are 13 residues in the CDR3. Trimming shortened V by 2 bases and J by 0 bases, and 3 bases separated the two germline ends. CDR3 coding DNA: TGTGCCAGCAGCTTCCCCTCCTACAATGAGCAGTTCTTC. Translated, it gives CASSFPSYNEQFF.

The V gene is TRBV13, the J gene TRBJ1-1; weak D call: TRBD1 (6 bases). Trimming stripped 8 bases from V and 4 bases from J, with 14 bases between. The CDR3 runs 13 residues. Germline V gene sequence: CDR1 PRHDT, CDR2 FYEKMQ (reference sequence). The CDR3 DNA follows: TGTGCCAGCCTCAAACAGGGTGGCACTGAAGCTTTCTTT. Encoded protein: CASLKQGGTEAFF.

This clonotype was recorded many times. The gene calls are TRBV5-1 and TRBJ2-5, with a tentative D call TRBD1 (5 bases). The CDR3 is made up of 15 amino acids. V lost 0 bases and J 4 bases, leaving 13 bases between the germline ends. Per germline, CDR1 SGHRS and CDR2 YFSETQ. The CDR3 sequence is CASSLGGSGGETQYF. In DNA, the CDR3 is TGCGCCAGCAGCTTGGGGGGCTCTGGTGGAGAGACCCAGTACTTC.

The rearrangement uses TRBV7-2 and TRBJ2-7; D ambiguous. Per the germline V gene, CDR1 is SGHTA and CDR2 is FQGNSA. Trimming removed 2 bases at V and 3 bases at J, with 2 bases between. There are 11 residues in the CDR3. The CDR3 spells CASSLYYEQYV. CDR3 bases: TGTGCCAGCAGCTTATACTACGAGCAGTACGTC.

In this sample, this clonotype turned up a few times. J is TRBJ2-5 and V is TRBV20-1, with D hard to call. The germline V and J ends were trimmed by 4 bases and 4 bases, with 10 bases remaining between them. The CDR3 loop spans 12 amino acids. Germline V gene data show CDR1 as DFQATT and CDR2 as SNEGSKA (reference sequence). In DNA form, the CDR3 reads TGCAGTGCTACACCGGCCCCAGAGACCCAGTACTTC. This encodes CSATPAPETQYF.

This clonotype was seen many times. This rearrangement joins TRBV7-2 to TRBJ2-5, with D possibly being TRBD2 (5 bases). The CDR3 sequence is 14 residues long. The germline V and J ends were trimmed by 0 bases and 4 bases, with 9 bases remaining between them. In germline, CDR1 is SGHTA, CDR2 FQGNSA. The DNA of the CDR3 is TGTGCCAGCAGCTTAGCTCTGGGGAGAGAGACCCAGTACTTC. Its translation: CASSLALGRETQYF.

The chain carries TRBV6-6 and TRBJ2-5; TRBD2 might be the D (6 bases). From germline, CDR1 is MNHNY and CDR2 SVGAGI (reference sequence). V was trimmed by 6 bases and J by 2 bases, leaving 16 bases between them. This CDR3 is built from 15 residues. The CDR3 reads CASRPPGTGQETQYF. The CDR3 DNA reads as TGTGCCAGCAGGCCCCCTGGGACTGGACAAGAGACCCAGTACTTC.

This clonotype was seen a few times. The chain combines TRBV5-1 with TRBJ2-2; 10 nucleotides agree with TRBD1. Germline V CDR1 and CDR2: SGHRS, YFSETQ. The CDR3 runs to 16 residues. Trimming at V came to 4 bases and at J to 6 bases, leaving 9 bases not matched to a gene. CDR3 protein: CASSLGQGLFPGELFF. CDR3 DNA: TGCGCCAGCAGCCTGGGACAGGGGCTATTCCCCGGGGAGCTGTTTTTT.

This clonotype came up many times. Here the CDR3 DNA reads TGTGCCAGCAGCTTGAGAGGGGGCGCAGACTATGGCTACACCTTC. It yields the protein CASSLRGGADYGYTF. The V and J genes are TRBV7-2 and TRBJ1-2; 7 nucleotides align to TRBD1. The V gene end was trimmed by 3 bases and the J gene end by 3 bases; junction bases not matched to a gene: 7. Germline lookup yields CDR1 SGHTA and CDR2 FQGNSA. CDR3 length: 15 residues. Looking up the rest from reference TRBV7-2 and TRBJ1-2 gives the full variable domain: GAGVSQSPSNKVTEKGKDVELRCDPISGHTALYWYRQSLGQGLEFLIYFQGNSAPDKSGLPSDRFSAERTGGSVSTLTIQRTQQEDSAVYLCASSLRGGADYGYTFGSGTRLTVV.

This clonotype was picked up many times. V is TRBV20-1 and J is TRBJ2-7; 8 bases are a match to TRBD2. V lost 5 bases, J lost 2 bases, and 5 bases stayed unmatched. Germline V CDR1 and CDR2: DFQATT, SNEGSKA (reference sequence). The CDR3 contains 13 residues. In DNA, the CDR3 is TGCAGTGCTGGGGCGGGAGGTCCCTACGAGCAGTACGTC. This gives the protein CSAGAGGPYEQYV.

On this clonotype itself: This sequence may be a read error, since a much larger clone differs from it by one base. The chain recombines TRBV4-1 with TRBJ2-3; unclear D gene. Per germline, CDR1 MGHRA and CDR2 YSYEKL. The CDR3 totals 12 residues. The CDR3 sequence: CASSQGADTKYF. CDR3 sequence (DNA): TGCGCCAGCAGCCAAGGGGCGGATACGAAGTATTTT.

The sample holds many counts of this clonotype. The chain joins TRBV13 to TRBJ2-3; D remains ambiguous. There are 15 residues in the CDR3. Germline-derived CDR1 and CDR2 are PRHDT and FYEKMQ (reference sequence). Trimming removed 1 base at V and 1 base at J, with 9 bases between. The CDR3 sequence: CASSLAGVGTDTQYF. The CDR3 nucleotides are TGTGCCAGCAGCTTAGCCGGAGTTGGCACAGATACGCAGTATTTT.

The V and J genes are TRBV7-2 and TRBJ2-3; 7 bases are shared with TRBD2. In germline, CDR1 is SGHTA, CDR2 FQGNSA. The J segment lost 6 bases and the V segment lost 3 bases, leaving 9 bases of the junction unmatched. The CDR3 runs 15 residues. The CDR3 bases are TGTGCCAGCAGCTTTGGGCCCAGCGGGGAGGATACGCAGTATTTT. Residues: CASSFGPSGEDTQYF.

This chain uses TRBV5-1 with TRBJ1-6; D is undetermined. The CDR3 totals 16 residues. CDR1 and CDR2 (germline): SGHRS, YFSETQ. V was clipped by 0 bases and J by 2 bases, with 9 bases between them. The CDR3 reads CASSLEEGTYNSPLHF. The CDR3 nucleotides read TGCGCCAGCAGCTTGGAAGAGGGTACCTATAATTCACCCCTCCACTTT.

The chain has TRBV7-9 and TRBJ2-2; 11 bases fit TRBD1. The ends lost 3 bases at V and 4 bases at J; junction bases unmatched: 7. The CDR3 length is 17 residues. The germline gives CDR1 SEHNR, CDR2 FQNEAQ (reference sequence). The CDR3 DNA reads as TGTGCCAGCAGCTTCCGGACAGGGGGCCGCGGCACCGGGGAGCTGTTTTTT. It encodes CASSFRTGGRGTGELFF.

This clonotype has more than one count but fewer than ten. The CDR3 protein is CASSALDRGRFF. Here the CDR3 DNA reads TGTGCCAGCAGTGCCCTAGACAGGGGTAGGTTCTTC. This chain uses TRBV28 with TRBJ2-1; TRBD1 agrees at 8 bases. Per the germline V gene, CDR1 is MDHEN and CDR2 is SYDVKM. The CDR3 has 12 amino acids. Trimming at V came to 5 bases and at J to 15 bases, leaving 9 bases not matched to a gene.